This TCR beta chain was recovered during a study of cytomegalovirus exposure and HLA in healthy donors. At the level of the study: Of all 400 or so donors who were genotyped, roughly 81% belonged to the Caucasian-associated ancestry cluster.

This CDR3 comprises 15 residues. Trimming took 2 bases from V and 4 from J, leaving 15 bases between them. Germline V lookup: CDR1 MNHEY, CDR2 SMNVEV (reference sequence). A note on this clone: Antigen unknown.

In the PCR, 60 Vbeta and 13 Jbeta primers were used. Sequenced by immunoSEQ multiplex PCR; TCRdb stores in-frame clones only, minus some. The sample has 55,000 to 75,000 clones, 78% seen once; the top ten hold 3%. Overall study results and limits: Association of a missense DCLRE1C variant with TCR beta V- and J-gene trimming was reported in a later analysis. Analysis was performed later, and it showed HLA-associated TCR beta chains to be more clonally expanded than equally common others.

This chain uses TRBV27 with TRBJ2-7; D gene ambiguous. This sequence originates from a girl aged 10 to 17 in good health and CMV-seropositive. Sequenced: PBMCs. The CDR3 loop is CASSLRATNRYEQYF. In DNA, the CDR3 is TGTGCCAGCAGTTTACGAGCCACGAACAGATACGAGCAGTACTTC.